These T cell receptor beta chains were read from a single sample in a study of cytomegalovirus exposure and HLA in healthy donors. Data came from immunoSEQ multiplex PCR; TCRdb stores just in-frame clones and leaves some out. The sample has over 150,000 clones; under 85% are singletons. Sequenced: PBMCs. The receptors derive from a male donor in good health and CMV-seronegative. Both conserved end residues are part of each CDR3. The order of the fields is J gene, D gene, V gene, clone size, CDR3 protein, CDR3 DNA. D genes are given only for firm matches. Clone sizes are given selectively: once, few, many, or a class where the clone is expanded.

TRBJ2-2,TRBD1,TRBV27,NA,CASRTGTVFTGELFF,TGTGCCAGCAGGACCGGGACAGTCTTCACCGGGGAGCTGTTTTTT
TRBJ2-7,NA,TRBV7-9,NA,CASSLRNEQYF,TGTGCCAGCAGCTTGAGGAACGAGCAGTACTTC
TRBJ2-7,NA,TRBV6-6,NA,CASSYNIPPYEQYF,TGTGCCAGCAGTTACAACATCCCGCCCTACGAGCAGTACTTC
TRBJ1-5,TRBD1,TRBV7-8,NA,CASSTWTGVNQPQHF,TGTGCCAGCAGCACCTGGACAGGGGTCAATCAGCCCCAGCATTTT
TRBJ1-6,NA,TRBV6-5,NA,CASSSTGDNSPLHF,TGTGCCAGCAGTTCGACAGGAGATAATTCACCCCTCCACTTT
TRBJ2-1,TRBD1,TRBV6-5,NA,CASRVWDRDYNEQFF,TGTGCCAGCAGAGTCTGGGACAGAGATTACAATGAGCAGTTCTTC
TRBJ1-3,NA,TRBV6-5,NA,CASSTRRNSGNTIYF,TGTGCCAGCAGTACAAGGAGAAACTCTGGAAACACCATATATTTT
TRBJ2-2,NA,TRBV11-3,NA,CANSPRLGQGGAGELFF,TGTGCCAACAGTCCCCGGCTCGGGCAGGGGGGAGCCGGGGAGCTGTTTTTT
TRBJ2-3,NA,TRBV5-4,NA,CASSSTGGSTDTQYF,TGTGCCAGCAGCTCGACTGGAGGTAGCACAGATACGCAGTATTTT
TRBJ1-5,TRBD1,TRBV5-5,NA,CASSLQGLDQPQHF,TGTGCCAGCAGCCTACAGGGGTTGGATCAGCCCCAGCATTTT
TRBJ1-6,NA,TRBV27,few,CASSFDQRGGSPLHF,TGTGCCAGCAGTTTCGATCAACGAGGCGGTTCACCCCTCCACTTT
TRBJ1-5,NA,TRBV7-2,NA,CASSLNPRGSNQPQHF,TGTGCCAGCAGCTTAAATCCAAGAGGAAGCAATCAGCCCCAGCATTTT
TRBJ2-7,TRBD2,TRBV6-4,NA,CASSDGLATTSEQYF,TGTGCCAGCAGTGACGGACTAGCCACGACGTCCGAGCAGTACTTC
TRBJ2-1,TRBD2,TRBV6-4,NA,CASSPSGGGGDNEQFF,TGTGCCAGCAGTCCGTCCGGGGGGGGAGGCGACAATGAGCAGTTCTTC
TRBJ2-7,TRBD1,TRBV6-1,NA,CASSTRDRYYEQYF,TGTGCCAGCAGTACCCGGGACAGATACTACGAGCAGTACTTC
TRBJ2-5,NA,TRBV6-5,NA,CASSLGGRRETQYF,TGTGCCAGCAGTCTTGGAGGGAGAAGAGAGACCCAGTACTTC
TRBJ2-7,NA,TRBV7-2,NA,CASSLVSGYEQYF,TGTGCCAGCAGCTTGGTTAGCGGATACGAGCAGTACTTC
TRBJ1-6,TRBD1,TRBV7-9,NA,CASSLIQGSSPLHF,TGTGCCAGCAGCTTAATACAGGGGAGTTCACCCCTCCACTTT
TRBJ2-3,TRBD2,TRBV7-9,NA,CASSLLAGGITDTQYF,TGTGCCAGCAGCCTATTAGCGGGGGGGATCACAGATACGCAGTATTTT
TRBJ1-2,NA,TRBV7-9,NA,CASSLGGPNGYTF,TGTGCCAGCAGCTTAGGAGGGCCGAATGGCTACACCTTC
TRBJ2-3,NA,TRBV9,NA,CASSVAIMSSGSTDTQYF,TGTGCCAGCAGCGTAGCGATTATGAGTAGCGGTAGCACAGATACGCAGTATTTT
TRBJ2-1,NA,TRBV5-4,NA,CASSFGEQPNEQFF,TGTGCCAGCAGCTTCGGGGAACAGCCCAATGAGCAGTTCTTC
TRBJ1-6,NA,TRBV6-5,NA,CASSSSAGVSSPLHF,TGTGCCAGCAGTTCCAGTGCAGGGGTGTCCTCACCCCTCCACTTT
TRBJ1-1,NA,TRBV21-1,few,CASSKVGGCDTEAFF,TGTGCCAGCAGCAAAGTCGGGGGTTGTGACACTGAAGCTTTCTTT
TRBJ2-1,TRBD2,TRBV28,NA,CASSSWTSDYNEQFF,TGTGCCAGCAGTTCCTGGACTAGCGACTACAATGAGCAGTTCTTC
TRBJ2-1,TRBD1,TRBV6-5,NA,CASSQTGGHYNEQFF,TGTGCCAGCAGCCAAACAGGGGGCCATTACAATGAGCAGTTCTTC
TRBJ1-5,NA,TRBV4-2,few,CASSQVDNQPQHF,TGTGCCAGCAGCCAGGTAGACAATCAGCCCCAGCATTTT
TRBJ2-1,NA,TRBV28,NA,CASTLAENEQFF,TGTGCCAGCACTCTGGCGGAGAATGAGCAGTTCTTC
TRBJ2-3,NA,TRBV11-2,NA,CASSRSPGTQYF,TGTGCCAGCAGCCGATCCCCAGGGACGCAGTATTTT
TRBJ1-1,NA,TRBV4-2,few,CASSQSIGGANTEAFF,TGTGCCAGCAGCCAATCGATTGGGGGGGCGAACACTGAAGCTTTCTTT
TRBJ2-7,TRBD2,TRBV2,NA,CASTPGGGPYEQYF,TGTGCCAGCACCCCCGGGGGAGGGCCCTACGAGCAGTACTTC
TRBJ1-5,TRBD1,TRBV19,NA,CASSRTGNGNQPQHF,TGTGCCAGTAGCAGGACAGGGAACGGCAATCAGCCCCAGCATTTT
TRBJ2-3,NA,TRBV10-1,once,CASSVQKPDTDTQYF,TGCGCCAGCAGTGTCCAAAAACCAGACACAGATACGCAGTATTTT
TRBJ2-3,TRBD2,TRBV9,NA,CASSVTGGGTDTQYF,TGTGCCAGCAGCGTTACCGGGGGGGGCACAGATACGCAGTATTTT
TRBJ2-2,TRBD2,TRBV9,NA,CASNSGSRNTGELFF,TGTGCCAGCAATAGCGGGAGTCGAAACACCGGGGAGCTGTTTTTT
TRBJ1-1,NA,TRBV2,NA,CASSAREPGRGEAFF,TGTGCCAGCAGTGCAAGAGAACCCGGACGGGGAGAAGCTTTCTTT
TRBJ1-5,TRBD1,TRBV30,once,CAWRDETGGRNQPQHF,TGTGCCTGGAGAGATGAGACAGGGGGCCGCAATCAGCCCCAGCATTTT
TRBJ2-3,NA,TRBV4-2,NA,CASSQPGSTDTQYF,TGTGCCAGCAGCCAGCCAGGGAGCACAGATACGCAGTATTTT
TRBJ2-7,NA,TRBV5-1,few,CASSLASPNEQYF,TGCGCCAGCAGCTTGGCCAGTCCCAACGAGCAGTACTTC
TRBJ1-3,NA,TRBV5-1,NA,CASSLDSVSGNTIYF,TGCGCCAGCAGCCTTGACAGTGTCTCTGGAAACACCATATATTTT
TRBJ1-5,TRBD1,TRBV6-5,NA,CASSSRTGYSNQPQHF,TGTGCCAGCAGTTCTCGGACAGGATATAGCAATCAGCCCCAGCATTTT
TRBJ1-2,TRBD1,TRBV28,NA,CASRQTRGPFPNYGYTF,TGTGCCAGCAGGCAAACAAGGGGGCCTTTCCCTAACTATGGCTACACCTTC
TRBJ1-5,NA,TRBV7-2,NA,CASSLQGGSNQPQHF,TGTGCCAGCAGCTTACAGGGCGGTAGCAATCAGCCCCAGCATTTT
TRBJ1-2,NA,TRBV7-9,NA,CASSLRGNGYTF,TGTGCCAGCAGCTTACGCGGAAATGGCTACACCTTC
TRBJ1-5,NA,TRBV28,NA,CASTRGSLSGQPQHF,TGTGCCAGCACCCGGGGGTCGTTGTCGGGTCAGCCCCAGCATTTT
TRBJ1-5,NA,TRBV2,NA,CASSGALPSNQPQHF,TGTGCCAGCAGTGGGGCCCTACCAAGCAATCAGCCCCAGCATTTT
TRBJ1-2,NA,TRBV27,NA,CASTKREGRDGYTF,TGTGCCAGCACTAAGAGGGAAGGCCGGGATGGCTACACCTTC
TRBJ1-1,TRBD1,TRBV14,NA,CASSRSRGLNSEAFF,TGTGCCAGCAGCCGCAGCAGGGGGCTCAACTCTGAAGCTTTCTTT